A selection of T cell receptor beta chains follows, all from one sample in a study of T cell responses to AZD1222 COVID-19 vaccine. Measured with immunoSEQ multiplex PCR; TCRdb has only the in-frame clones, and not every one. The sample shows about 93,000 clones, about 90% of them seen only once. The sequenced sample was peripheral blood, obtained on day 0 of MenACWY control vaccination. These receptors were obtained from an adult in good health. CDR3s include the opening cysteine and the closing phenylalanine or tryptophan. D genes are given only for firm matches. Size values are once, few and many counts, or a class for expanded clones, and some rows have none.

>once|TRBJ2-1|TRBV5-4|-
TGTGCCAGCAGCTTGGACAGAGGGTCCTACAATGAGCAGTTCTTC
CASSLDRGSYNEQFF
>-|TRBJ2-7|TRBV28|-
TGTGCCAGCAGTTCGGGACTCGAGGAGCAGTACTTC
CASSSGLEEQYF
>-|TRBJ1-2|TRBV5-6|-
TGTGCCAGCAGCAAGGGGTGGGCAGACTCAAGCTATGGCTACACCTTC
CASSKGWADSSYGYTF
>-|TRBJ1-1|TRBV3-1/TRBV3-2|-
TGTGCCAGCAGCCCAGGAGGAACGAACACTGAAGCTTTCTTT
CASSPGGTNTEAFF
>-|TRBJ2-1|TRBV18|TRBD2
TGTGCCAGCTCACCACCAGGACTAGCGGGGGTTGGTGAGCAGTTCTTC
CASSPPGLAGVGEQFF
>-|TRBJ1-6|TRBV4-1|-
TGCGCCAGCAGCCAAGATTTAGGGTATTCACCCCTCCACTTT
CASSQDLGYSPLHF
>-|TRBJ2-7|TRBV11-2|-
TGTGCCAGCAGCTTAGATACTGCGTTCGCCTACGAGCAGTACTTC
CASSLDTAFAYEQYF
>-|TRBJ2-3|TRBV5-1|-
TGCGCCAGCAGCTTCCGGACCGGACCCCCCACAGATACGCAGTATTTT
CASSFRTGPPTDTQYF
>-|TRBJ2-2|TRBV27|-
TGTGCCAGCGCGAAGGGATTGAACACCGGGGAGCTGTTTTTT
CASAKGLNTGELFF
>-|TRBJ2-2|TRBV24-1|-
TGTGCCACCAGTGATTCCGGGATCCTGGGGCGAGGGGAGCTGTTTTTT
CATSDSGILGRGELFF
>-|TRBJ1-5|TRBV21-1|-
TGTGCCAGCATCGGGACAGGGCTTAGGGACCTCCGGCCCCAGCATTTT
CASIGTGLRDLRPQHF
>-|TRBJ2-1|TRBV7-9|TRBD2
TGTGCCAGCAGCTCCCGGGGACTAGCGGGGGATCATGAGCAGTTCTTC
CASSSRGLAGDHEQFF
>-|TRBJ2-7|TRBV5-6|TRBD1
TGTGCCAGCAGCTTGACAGGGGGCATCGCCTACGAGCAGTACTTC
CASSLTGGIAYEQYF
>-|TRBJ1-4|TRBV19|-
TGTGCCAGTAGTATTGGATTGGGGACGGTGAATGAAAAACTGTTTTTT
CASSIGLGTVNEKLFF
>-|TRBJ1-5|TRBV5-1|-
TGCGCCAGCAGCCTGGAGAACGGGCAGCAGCATTTT
CASSLENGQQHF
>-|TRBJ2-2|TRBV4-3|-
TGCGCCAGCAGCCAAGATACTCCCCTAGGGTCCGGGGAGCTGTTTTTT
CASSQDTPLGSGELFF
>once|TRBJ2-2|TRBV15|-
TGTGCCACCAGCACAAAGGGGATCACCGGGGAGCTGTTTTTT
CATSTKGITGELFF
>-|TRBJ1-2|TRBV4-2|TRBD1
TGTGCCAGCAGCCAAGATAGGACAGGTCCCTATGGCTACACCTTC
CASSQDRTGPYGYTF
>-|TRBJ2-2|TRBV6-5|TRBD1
TGTGCCAGCAGTAACAGGGGGACTAACACCGGGGAGCTGTTTTTT
CASSNRGTNTGELFF
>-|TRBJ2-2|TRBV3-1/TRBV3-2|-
TGTGCCAGCAGCTCCGCTGGGGTGGGTAGCACCGGGGAGCTGTTTTTT
CASSSAGVGSTGELFF
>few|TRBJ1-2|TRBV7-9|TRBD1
TGTGCCAGCAGTGCACTCGGGACAGGGTGGGGATTAGACTATGGCTACACCTTC
CASSALGTGWGLDYGYTF
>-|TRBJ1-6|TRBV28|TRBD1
TGTGCCAGCAGTTTGGGACAGGCTTATAATTCACCCCTCCACTTT
CASSLGQAYNSPLHF
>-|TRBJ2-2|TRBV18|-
TGTGCCAGCTCATCAGGCTCCGGGGAGCTGTTTTTT
CASSSGSGELFF
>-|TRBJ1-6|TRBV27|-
TGTGCCAGCAGTTTATCGGGAGAATCACCCCTCCACTTT
CASSLSGESPLHF
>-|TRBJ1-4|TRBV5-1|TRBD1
TGCGCCAGCAGCGCGACAGGGTGGGGAACAGCTAATGAAAAACTGTTTTTT
CASSATGWGTANEKLFF
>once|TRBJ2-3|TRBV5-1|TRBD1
TGCGCCAGCAGCTTGGCACAGGGGAGCACAGATACGCAGTATTTT
CASSLAQGSTDTQYF
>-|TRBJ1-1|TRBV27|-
TGTGCCAGCAAAATGCGCCCCTCGGGACTCAACACTGAAGCTTTCTTT
CASKMRPSGLNTEAFF
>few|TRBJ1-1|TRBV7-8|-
TGTGCCAGCAGTTTGGGACCTCGGGGGTTGGCTGAAGCTTTCTTT
CASSLGPRGLAEAFF
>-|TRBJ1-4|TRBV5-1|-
TGCGCCAGCAGCTTGCTTTTCAGGGCTAATGAAAAACTGTTTTTT
CASSLLFRANEKLFF
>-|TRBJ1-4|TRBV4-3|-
TGCGCCAGCAGCCAAGACAGGGGTACTGCTAATGAAAAACTGTTTTTT
CASSQDRGTANEKLFF
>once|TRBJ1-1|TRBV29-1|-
TGCAGCGTACCCTGGCGGGATTCACCGAACACTGAAGCTTTCTTT
CSVPWRDSPNTEAFF
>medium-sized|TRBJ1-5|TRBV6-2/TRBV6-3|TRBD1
TGTGCCAGCAGTTACGACGGACAGGGAATCAATCAGCCCCAGCATTTT
CASSYDGQGINQPQHF
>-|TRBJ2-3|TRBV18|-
TGTGCCAGCTCAGAGGGACCCAGAGATACGCAGTATTTT
CASSEGPRDTQYF
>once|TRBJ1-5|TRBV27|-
TGTGCCAGCAGTTTATCATGGGGTGATAGCAATCAGCCCCAGCATTTT
CASSLSWGDSNQPQHF
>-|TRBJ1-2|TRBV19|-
TGTGCGAGTTTTAACGACCGTAACTATGGCTACACCTTC
CASFNDRNYGYTF
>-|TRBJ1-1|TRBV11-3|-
TGTGCCAGCAGCTTAGTTGCGGGGGCGAACACTGAAGCTTTCTTT
CASSLVAGANTEAFF
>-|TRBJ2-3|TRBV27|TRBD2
TGTGCCAGCAGTTTCCGCGGGGGGGATACGCAGTATTTT
CASSFRGGDTQYF
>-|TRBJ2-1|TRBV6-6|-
TGTGCCAGCAAAAGGGGGAGGGATGAGCAGTTCTTC
CASKRGRDEQFF
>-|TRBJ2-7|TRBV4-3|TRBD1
TGCGCCAGCAGCCAGCGACAGGGGACCTACGAGCAGTACTTC
CASSQRQGTYEQYF
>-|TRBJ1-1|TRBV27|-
TGTGCCAGCAGTTTATTAGCTGCTCGGATCGTGAACACTGAAGCTTTCTTT
CASSLLAARIVNTEAFF
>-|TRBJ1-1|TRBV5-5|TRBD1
TGTGCCAGCAGATCTGAACAGGGGGGATACACTGAAGCTTTCTTT
CASRSEQGGYTEAFF
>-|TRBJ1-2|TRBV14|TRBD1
TGTGCCAGCAGCCAAGAAATCGGAACAGGGGGCTCAGATGGCTACACCTTC
CASSQEIGTGGSDGYTF
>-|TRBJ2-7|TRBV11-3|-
TGTGCCAGCAGCTTGCTGGGTAACCTCTACGAGCAGTACTTC
CASSLLGNLYEQYF
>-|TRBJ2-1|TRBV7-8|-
TGTGCCAGCAGTAGGGCCCGGGAAAGTCAGTTCTTC
CASSRARESQFF
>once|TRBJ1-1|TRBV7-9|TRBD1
TGTGCCAGCAGCTGGACAGGGGGCGAGGGGAACACTGAAGCTTTCTTT
CASSWTGGEGNTEAFF
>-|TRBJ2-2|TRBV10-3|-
TGTGCCGTCACGGGGGTGCAATCCGGGGAGCTGTTTTTT
CAVTGVQSGELFF
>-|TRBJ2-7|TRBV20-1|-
TGCAGTGCTAGTGACGGCTCCTACGAGCAGTACTTC
CSASDGSYEQYF
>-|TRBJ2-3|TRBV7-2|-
TGTGCCAGCAGCTTAGTGGGCGGGCTCACAGATACGCAGTATTTT
CASSLVGGLTDTQYF
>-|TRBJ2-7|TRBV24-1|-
TGTGCCACCAGTGATCCCCCAGTCGGGACACAGTACTTC
CATSDPPVGTQYF
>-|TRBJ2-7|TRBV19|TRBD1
TGTGCCAGTAGTATCGGGACAGGGTACACCTACGAGCAGTACTTC
CASSIGTGYTYEQYF
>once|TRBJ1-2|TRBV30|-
TGTGCCTGGAGTGTCCCAGGGGAGGACTATGGCTACACCTTC
CAWSVPGEDYGYTF
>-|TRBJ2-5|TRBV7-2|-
TGTGCCAGCAGCCCCAGGACAGCTCAAGAGACCCAGTACTTC
CASSPRTAQETQYF